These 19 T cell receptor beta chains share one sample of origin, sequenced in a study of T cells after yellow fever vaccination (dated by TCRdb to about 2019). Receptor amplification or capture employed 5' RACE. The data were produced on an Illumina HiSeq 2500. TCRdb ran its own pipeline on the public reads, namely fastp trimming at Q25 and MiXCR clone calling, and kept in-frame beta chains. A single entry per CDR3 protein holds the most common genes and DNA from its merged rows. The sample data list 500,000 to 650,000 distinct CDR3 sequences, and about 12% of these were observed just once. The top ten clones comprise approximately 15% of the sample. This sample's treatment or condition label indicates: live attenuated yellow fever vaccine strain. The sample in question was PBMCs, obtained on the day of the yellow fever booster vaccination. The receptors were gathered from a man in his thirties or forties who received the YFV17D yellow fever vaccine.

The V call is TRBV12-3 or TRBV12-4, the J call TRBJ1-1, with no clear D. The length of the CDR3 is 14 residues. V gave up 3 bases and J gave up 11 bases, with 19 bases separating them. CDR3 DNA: TGTGCCAGCAGTTTTTCCGCAGGTTCATCGTTGGCTTTCTTT. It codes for CASSFSAGSSLAFF.

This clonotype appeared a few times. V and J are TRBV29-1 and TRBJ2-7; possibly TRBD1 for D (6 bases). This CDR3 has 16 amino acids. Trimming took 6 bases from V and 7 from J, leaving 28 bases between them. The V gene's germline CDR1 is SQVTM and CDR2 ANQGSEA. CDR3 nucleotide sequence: TGCAGCGTCCATTACTGGGACACCGGTTTGTGGCATGAGCAGTACTTC. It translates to CSVHYWDTGLWHEQYF.

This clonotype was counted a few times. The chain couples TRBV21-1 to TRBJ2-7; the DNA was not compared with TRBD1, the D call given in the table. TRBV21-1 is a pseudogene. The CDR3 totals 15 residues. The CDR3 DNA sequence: TGTGCCAGCAGCCCTCGGACAGGGGGCGGACGCGAGCAGTACTTC. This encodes CASSPRTGGGREQYF.

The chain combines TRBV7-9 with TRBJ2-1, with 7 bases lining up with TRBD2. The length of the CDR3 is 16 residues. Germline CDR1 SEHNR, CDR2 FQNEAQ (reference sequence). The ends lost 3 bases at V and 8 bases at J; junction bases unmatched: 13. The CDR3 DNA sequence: TGTGCCAGCAGCTTTGGTTTTCGGGAGGTTCGGGATGAGCAGTTCTTC. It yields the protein CASSFGFREVRDEQFF.

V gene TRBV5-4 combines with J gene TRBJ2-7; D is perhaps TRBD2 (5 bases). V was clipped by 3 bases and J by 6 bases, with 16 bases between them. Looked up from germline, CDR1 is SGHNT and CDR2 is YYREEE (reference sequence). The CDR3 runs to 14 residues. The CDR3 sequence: CASSSGEGMGEQYF. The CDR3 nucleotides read TGTGCCAGCAGCTCGGGCGAGGGTATGGGCGAGCAGTACTTC.

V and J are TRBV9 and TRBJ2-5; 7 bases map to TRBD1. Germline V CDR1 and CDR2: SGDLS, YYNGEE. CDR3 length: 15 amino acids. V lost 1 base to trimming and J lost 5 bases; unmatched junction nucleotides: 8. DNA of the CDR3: TGTGCCAGCAGCGTAAGTCTAGGGGGCGACGAGACCCAGTACTTC. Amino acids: CASSVSLGGDETQYF.

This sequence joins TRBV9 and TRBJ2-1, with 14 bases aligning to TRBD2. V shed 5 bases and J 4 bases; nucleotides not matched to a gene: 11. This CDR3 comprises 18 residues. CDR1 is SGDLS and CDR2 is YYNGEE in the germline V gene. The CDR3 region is CASRVPRLAGGEYNEQFF. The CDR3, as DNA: TGTGCCAGCAGAGTTCCTAGACTAGCGGGAGGGGAATACAATGAGCAGTTCTTC.

The CDR3 is CSARDEAGGWGNIQYF. Here the CDR3 DNA reads TGCAGTGCTAGAGACGAAGCGGGAGGGTGGGGTAACATTCAGTACTTC. This sequence joins TRBV20-1 and TRBJ2-4, with 10 bases lining up with TRBD2. J was trimmed by 7 bases and V by 0 bases; bases with no gene match: 9. From germline, CDR1 is DFQATT and CDR2 SNEGSKA (reference sequence). This CDR3 comprises 16 residues.

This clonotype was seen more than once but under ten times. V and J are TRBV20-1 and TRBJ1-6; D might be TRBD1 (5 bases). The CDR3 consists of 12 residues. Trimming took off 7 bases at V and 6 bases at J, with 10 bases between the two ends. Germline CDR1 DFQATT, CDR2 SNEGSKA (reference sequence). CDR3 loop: CSGMGPNSPLHF. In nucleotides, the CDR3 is TGCAGTGGGATGGGGCCTAATTCACCCCTCCACTTT.

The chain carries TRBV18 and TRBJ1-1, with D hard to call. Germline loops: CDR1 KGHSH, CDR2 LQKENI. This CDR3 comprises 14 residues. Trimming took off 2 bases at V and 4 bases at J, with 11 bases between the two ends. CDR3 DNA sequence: TGTGCCAGCTCACCAGGGGAGTCGGGCACTGAAGCTTTCTTT. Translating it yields CASSPGESGTEAFF.

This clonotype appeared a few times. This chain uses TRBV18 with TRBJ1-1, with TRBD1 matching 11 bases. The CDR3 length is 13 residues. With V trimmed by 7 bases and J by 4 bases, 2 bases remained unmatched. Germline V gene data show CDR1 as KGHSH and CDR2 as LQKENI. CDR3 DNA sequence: TGTGCCAGCTTCGGGACAGGGGGCACTGAAGCTTTCTTT. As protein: CASFGTGGTEAFF.

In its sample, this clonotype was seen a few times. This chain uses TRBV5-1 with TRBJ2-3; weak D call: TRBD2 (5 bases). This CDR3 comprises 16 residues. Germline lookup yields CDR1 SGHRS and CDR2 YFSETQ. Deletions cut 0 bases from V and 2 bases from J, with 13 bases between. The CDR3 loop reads CASSLEPSIPTDTQYF. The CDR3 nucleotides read TGCGCCAGCAGCTTGGAGCCTAGCATCCCCACAGATACGCAGTATTTT.

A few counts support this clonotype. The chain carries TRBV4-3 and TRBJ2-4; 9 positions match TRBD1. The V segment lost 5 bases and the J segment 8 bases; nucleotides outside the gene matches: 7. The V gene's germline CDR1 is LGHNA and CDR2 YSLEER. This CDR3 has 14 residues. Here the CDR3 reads CASSFGQGRDIQYF. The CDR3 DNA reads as TGCGCCAGCAGCTTTGGACAGGGGAGGGACATTCAGTACTTC.

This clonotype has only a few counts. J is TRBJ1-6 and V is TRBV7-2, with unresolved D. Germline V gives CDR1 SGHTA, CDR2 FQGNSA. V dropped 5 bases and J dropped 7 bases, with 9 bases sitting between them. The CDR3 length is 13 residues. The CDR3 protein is CASSLVGNSPLHF. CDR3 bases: TGTGCCAGCAGCCTGGTGGGGAATTCACCCCTCCACTTT. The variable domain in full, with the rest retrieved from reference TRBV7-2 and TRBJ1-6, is GAGVSQSPSNKVTEKGKDVELRCDPISGHTALYWYRQSLGQGLEFLIYFQGNSAPDKSGLPSDRFSAERTGGSVSTLTIQRTQQEDSAVYLCASSLVGNSPLHFGNGTRLTVT.

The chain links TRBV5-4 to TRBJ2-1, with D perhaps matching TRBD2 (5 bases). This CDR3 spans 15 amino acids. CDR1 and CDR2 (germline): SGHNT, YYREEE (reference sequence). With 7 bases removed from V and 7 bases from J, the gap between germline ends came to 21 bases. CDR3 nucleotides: TGTGCCAGCGGCCCTGGACTGACCATTTTAAATGAGCAGTTCTTC. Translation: CASGPGLTILNEQFF.

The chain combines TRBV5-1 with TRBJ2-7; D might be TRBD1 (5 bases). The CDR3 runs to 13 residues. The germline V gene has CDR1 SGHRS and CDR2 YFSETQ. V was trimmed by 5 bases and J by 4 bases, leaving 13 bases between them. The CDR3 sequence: CASRNPGSYEQYF. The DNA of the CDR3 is TGCGCCAGCAGGAATCCAGGGTCATACGAGCAGTACTTC.

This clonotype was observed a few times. DNA for the CDR3: TGTGCCAGCAGCATCGGACAGGGCCGCACAGATACGCAGTATTTT. It is translated as CASSIGQGRTDTQYF. The chain links TRBV7-2 to TRBJ2-3; 8 bases line up with TRBD1. Germline CDR1 and CDR2: SGHTA and FQGNSA. With V trimmed by 5 bases and J by 1 base, 5 bases remained unmatched. This CDR3 region has 15 residues.

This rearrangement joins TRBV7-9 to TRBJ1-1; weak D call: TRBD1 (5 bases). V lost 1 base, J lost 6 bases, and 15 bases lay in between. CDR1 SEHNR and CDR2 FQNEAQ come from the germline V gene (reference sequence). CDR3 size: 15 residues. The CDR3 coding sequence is TGTGCCAGCAGCTTAGGGGGGGGGGAGTTCGCTGAAGCTTTCTTT. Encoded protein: CASSLGGGEFAEAFF.

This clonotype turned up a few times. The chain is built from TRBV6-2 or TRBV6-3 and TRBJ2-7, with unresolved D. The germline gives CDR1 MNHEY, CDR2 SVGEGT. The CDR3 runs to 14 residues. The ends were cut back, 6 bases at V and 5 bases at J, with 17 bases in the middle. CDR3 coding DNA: TGTGCCAGCAGCCGTCGTACAGTCCACAACGAGCAGTACTTC. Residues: CASSRRTVHNEQYF.